Described below is a single TCR beta chain sequence and its context. From germline, CDR1 is ENHRY and CDR2 SYGVKD. There are 14 residues in the CDR3. V gave up 6 bases and J gave up 5 bases, with 14 bases separating them. Study processing details: Nucleated cell number was recorded as an estimate derived from reference gene primer amplification. The method was immunoSEQ multiplex PCR; TCRdb's version includes in-frame clones alone and lacks a portion of them. V and J calls and clone size are copied from that table; D and trimming were computed from the DNA. The sample comprises about 79,000 clones, 70% to 90% of which are singletons, and approximately 4.4% rests with the top ten. The entry originates in a study of blood T cell repertoires in COVID-19.

The sequence derives from a man aged 45 to 65 with active COVID-19. The sequenced sample was peripheral blood. The chain is built from TRBV10-3 and TRBJ1-5; maybe TRBD1 (5 bases). Here the CDR3 DNA reads TGTGCCATCAGCAACGGGGGGGGTTATCAGCCCCAGCATTTT. This codes for CAISNGGGYQPQHF.